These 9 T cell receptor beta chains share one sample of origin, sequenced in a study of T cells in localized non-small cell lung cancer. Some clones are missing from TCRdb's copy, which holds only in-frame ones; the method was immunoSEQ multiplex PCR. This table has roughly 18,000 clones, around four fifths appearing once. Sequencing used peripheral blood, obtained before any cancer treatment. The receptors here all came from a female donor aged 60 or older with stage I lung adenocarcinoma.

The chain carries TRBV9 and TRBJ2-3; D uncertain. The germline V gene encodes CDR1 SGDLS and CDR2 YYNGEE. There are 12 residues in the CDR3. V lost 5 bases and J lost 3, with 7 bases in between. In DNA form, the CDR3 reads TGTGCCAGCAGTGCAGCGACAGATACGCAGTATTTT. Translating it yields CASSAATDTQYF.

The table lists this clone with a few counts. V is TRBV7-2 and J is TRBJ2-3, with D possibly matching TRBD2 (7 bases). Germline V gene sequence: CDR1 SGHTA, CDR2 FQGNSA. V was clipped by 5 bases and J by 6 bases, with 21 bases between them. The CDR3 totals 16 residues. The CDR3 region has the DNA TGTGCCAGCAGCCTCGAGTCTGGGGGGGCATCTGATACGCAGTATTTT. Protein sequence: CASSLESGGASDTQYF.

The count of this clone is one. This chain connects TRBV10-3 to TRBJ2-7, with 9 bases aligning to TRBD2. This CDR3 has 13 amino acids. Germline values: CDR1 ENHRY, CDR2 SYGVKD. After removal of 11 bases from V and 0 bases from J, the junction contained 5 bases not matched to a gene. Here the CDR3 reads CASVRGGSYEQYF. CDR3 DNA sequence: TGTGCCTCAGTGCGGGGGGGCTCCTACGAGCAGTACTTC.

In DNA, the CDR3 is TGTGCCAGCAGCCCGCTCCGGGGCGGGACTCCCGGGGAGCTGTTTTTT. Translating gives CASSPLRGGTPGELFF. V is TRBV7-9 and J is TRBJ2-2; possible D gene TRBD2, 6 bases. Trimming removed 5 bases at V and 6 bases at J, with 19 bases between. CDR3 size: 16 residues. Germline lookup yields CDR1 SEHNR and CDR2 FQNEAQ (reference sequence).

The DNA of the CDR3 is TGTGCCAGCAGCCAGGTACATGGCACTGAAGCTTTCTTT. Amino acids: CASSQVHGTEAFF. The genes are TRBV14 and TRBJ1-1; the D is unclear. Trimming cost V 3 bases and J 4 bases, with 9 bases left between them. The CDR3 has 13 amino acids. Germline V gives CDR1 SGHDN, CDR2 FVKESK.

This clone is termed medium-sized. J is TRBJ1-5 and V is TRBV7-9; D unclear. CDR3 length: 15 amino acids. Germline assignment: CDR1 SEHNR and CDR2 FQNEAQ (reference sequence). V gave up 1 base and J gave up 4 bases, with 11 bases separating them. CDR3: CASSLGPGKNQPQHF. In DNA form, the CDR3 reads TGTGCCAGCAGCTTAGGGCCCGGGAAGAATCAGCCCCAGCATTTT. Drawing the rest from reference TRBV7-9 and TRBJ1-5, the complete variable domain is DTGVSQNPRHKITKRGQNVTFRCDPISEHNRLYWYRQTLGQGPEFLTYFQNEAQLEKSRLLSDRFSAERPKGSFSTLEIQRTEQGDSAMYLCASSLGPGKNQPQHFGDGTRLSIL.

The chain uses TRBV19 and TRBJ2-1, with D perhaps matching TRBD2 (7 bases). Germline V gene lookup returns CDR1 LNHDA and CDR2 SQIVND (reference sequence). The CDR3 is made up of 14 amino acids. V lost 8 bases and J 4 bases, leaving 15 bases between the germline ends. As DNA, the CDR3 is TGTGCCAGTCGAGGGGGGGTAGGGTACAATGAGCAGTTCTTC. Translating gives CASRGGVGYNEQFF.

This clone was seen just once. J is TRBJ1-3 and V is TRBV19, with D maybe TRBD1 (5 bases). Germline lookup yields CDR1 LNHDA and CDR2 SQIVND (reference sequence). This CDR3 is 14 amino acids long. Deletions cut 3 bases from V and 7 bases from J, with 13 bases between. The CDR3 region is CASSILGGSNTIYF. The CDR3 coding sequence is TGTGCCAGTAGTATTCTCGGGGGAAGCAACACCATATATTTT.

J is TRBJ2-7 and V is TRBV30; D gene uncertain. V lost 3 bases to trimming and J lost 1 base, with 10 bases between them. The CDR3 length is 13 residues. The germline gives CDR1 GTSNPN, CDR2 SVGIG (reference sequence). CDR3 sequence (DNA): TGTGCCTGGAGGGTGGGTGGGTCCTACGAGCAGTACTTC. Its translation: CAWRVGGSYEQYF.